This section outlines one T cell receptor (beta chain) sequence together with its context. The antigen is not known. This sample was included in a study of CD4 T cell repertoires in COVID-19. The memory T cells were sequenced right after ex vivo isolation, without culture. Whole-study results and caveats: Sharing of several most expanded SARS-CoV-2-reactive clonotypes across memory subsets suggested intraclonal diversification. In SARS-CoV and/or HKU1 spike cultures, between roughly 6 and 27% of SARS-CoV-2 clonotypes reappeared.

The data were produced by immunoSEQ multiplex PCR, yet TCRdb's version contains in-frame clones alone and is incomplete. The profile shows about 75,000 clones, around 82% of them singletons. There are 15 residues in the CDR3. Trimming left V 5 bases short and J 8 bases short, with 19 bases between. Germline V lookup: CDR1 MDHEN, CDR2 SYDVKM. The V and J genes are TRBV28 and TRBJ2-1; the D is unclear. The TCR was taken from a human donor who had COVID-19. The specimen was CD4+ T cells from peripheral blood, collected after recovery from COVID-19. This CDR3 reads CASSPPRRVKDEQFF. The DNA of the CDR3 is TGTGCCAGCAGTCCTCCCCGTCGGGTGAAGGATGAGCAGTTCTTC.